One sample yielded the 4 T cell receptor beta chains listed below, sequenced in a study of shared clonotypes between healthy human individuals. Profiled with immunoSEQ multiplex PCR; TCRdb holds only in-frame clones, not every one. Counted here are about 340,000 clones, 73% occurring once; the ten biggest clones make up roughly 10%. Sequenced material: memory CD4+ T cells sorted from blood. The subset was: CD45RA-negative fraction. The receptors shown here come from a man aged 25 to 40 in good health.

The chain has TRBV5-4 and TRBJ2-5, with TRBD2 identical over 7 bases. Germline-derived CDR1 and CDR2 are SGHNT and YYREEE (reference sequence). Losses at the gene ends were 2 bases for V and 1 base for J; bases not matched to a gene: 8. The CDR3 covers 16 residues. This CDR3 reads CASSFAAGRGQETQYF. CDR3 nucleotide sequence: TGTGCCAGCAGCTTCGCAGCGGGAAGGGGCCAAGAGACCCAGTACTTC.

Notes on this clone: This sample also contains other DNA sequences that code for the same CDR3. V is TRBV18 and J is TRBJ2-5, with D unresolved. The CDR3 contains 14 residues. V shed 0 bases and J shed 2 bases, with 7 bases lying between them. CDR1 and CDR2 from the germline V gene are KGHSH and LQKENI. CDR3 sequence (DNA): TGTGCCAGCTCACCACCGAACGGACAAGAGACCCAGTACTTC. This sequence encodes CASSPPNGQETQYF.

This chain links TRBV6-5 with TRBJ2-1, with a weak D call TRBD1 (5 bases). Trimming pared 7 bases from V and 0 bases from J, leaving 10 bases between. There are 14 residues in the CDR3. Germline-derived CDR1 and CDR2 are MNHEY and SVGAGI. CDR3 amino acids: CASTRQSSYNEQFF. The CDR3 DNA is TGTGCCAGCACCCGACAGAGCTCCTACAATGAGCAGTTCTTC.

With regard to this clone: The sample has other DNA sequences that encode this CDR3 too. V is TRBV10-3 and J is TRBJ1-5; maybe TRBD1 (6 bases). In germline, CDR1 is ENHRY, CDR2 SYGVKD. The CDR3 loop spans 12 amino acids. Deletions cut 10 bases from V and 3 bases from J, with 10 bases between. The CDR3 DNA reads as TGTGCCACCCGACAGGACAATCAGCCCCAGCATTTT. It specifies CATRQDNQPQHF.